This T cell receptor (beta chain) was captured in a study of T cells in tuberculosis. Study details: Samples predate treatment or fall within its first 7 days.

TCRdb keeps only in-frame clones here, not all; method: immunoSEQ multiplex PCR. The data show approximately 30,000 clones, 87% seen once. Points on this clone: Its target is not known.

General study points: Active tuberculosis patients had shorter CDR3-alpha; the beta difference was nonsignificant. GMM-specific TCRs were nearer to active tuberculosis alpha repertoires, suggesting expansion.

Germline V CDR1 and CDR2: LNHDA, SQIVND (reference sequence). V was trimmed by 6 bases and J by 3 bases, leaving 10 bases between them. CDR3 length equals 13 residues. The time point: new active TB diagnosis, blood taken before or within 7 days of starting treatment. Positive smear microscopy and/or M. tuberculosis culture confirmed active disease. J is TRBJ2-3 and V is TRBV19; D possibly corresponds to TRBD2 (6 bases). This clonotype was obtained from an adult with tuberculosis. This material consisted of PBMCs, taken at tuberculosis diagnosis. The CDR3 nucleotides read TGTGCCAGTAGGCGGGACGAGACAGATACGCAGTATTTT. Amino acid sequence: CASRRDETDTQYF.